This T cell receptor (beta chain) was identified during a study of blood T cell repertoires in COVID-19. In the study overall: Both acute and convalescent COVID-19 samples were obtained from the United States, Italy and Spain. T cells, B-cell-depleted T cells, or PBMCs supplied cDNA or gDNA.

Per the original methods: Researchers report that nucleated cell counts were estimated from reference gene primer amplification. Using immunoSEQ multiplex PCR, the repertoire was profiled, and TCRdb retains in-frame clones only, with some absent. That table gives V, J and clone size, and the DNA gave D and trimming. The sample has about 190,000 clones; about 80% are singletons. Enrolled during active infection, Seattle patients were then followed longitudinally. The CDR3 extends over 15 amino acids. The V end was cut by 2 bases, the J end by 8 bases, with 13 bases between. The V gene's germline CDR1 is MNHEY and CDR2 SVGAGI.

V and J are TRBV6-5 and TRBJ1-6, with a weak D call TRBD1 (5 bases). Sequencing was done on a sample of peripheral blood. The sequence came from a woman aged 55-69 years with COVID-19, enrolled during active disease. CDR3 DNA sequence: TGTGCCAGCAGTTACGGGCAGGGCCCTGATTCACCCCTCCACTTT. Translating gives CASSYGQGPDSPLHF.